This TCR beta chain comes out of a study of early T cells in non-severe SARS-CoV-2 infection. CDR1 GTSNPN and CDR2 SVGIG come from the germline V gene (reference sequence). The CDR3 has 11 amino acids. Trimming removed 0 bases from V and 2 bases from J, with 0 bases in between. TCRdb re-called the 5' RACE reads through MiXCR, storing one row per CDR3 protein. Of around 70,000 distinct CDR3 sequences listed, 9.5% to 15% are singletons. This clonotype was observed a few times. The rearrangement uses TRBV30 and TRBJ2-3; D is uncertain. Specimen: whole blood. The receptor was derived from an adult who was a healthcare worker with PCR-confirmed SARS-CoV-2 infection or an uninfected control (not recorded which). CDR3 in amino acids: CAWSVTDTQYF. CDR3 bases: TGTGCCTGGAGTGTCACAGATACGCAGTATTTT.